This record covers a single TCR beta chain. Authors' methods: Quantification of nucleated cells was approximated via reference gene primer amplification. Data came from immunoSEQ multiplex PCR; TCRdb stores just in-frame clones and leaves some out. The V and J calls and clone size come from that table; D and trimming were worked out from the DNA. This table has about 65,000 clones, 81% appearing once. This entry comes from a study of blood T cell repertoires in COVID-19. Germline V gene lookup returns CDR1 LNHDA and CDR2 SQIVND (reference sequence). J lost 5 bases, V lost 3 bases, and 5 bases had no gene match. This CDR3 is built from 15 residues.

This chain connects TRBV19 to TRBJ1-2, with 11 bases aligning to TRBD1. This receptor was identified in a man older than 75 with acute or convalescent COVID-19. The specimen sequenced was peripheral blood. CDR3 nucleotides: TGTGCCAGTAGTATCCCCGGACAGGGGGCTTATGGCTACACCTTC. This codes for CASSIPGQGAYGYTF.